This T cell receptor (beta chain) was captured in a study of cytomegalovirus exposure and HLA in healthy donors (dated by TCRdb to about 2017). Some background on the complete study: According to an earlier analysis of a few hundred of the donors, about 179 million T cells yielded some 120 million unique TCR beta sequences and less than 300 Gb of sequence data. An earlier analysis of several hundred of the donors applied high-throughput TCR beta sequencing to assess whether each TCR beta V gene segment acted as functional or pseudogenic. On average, approximately 250,000 unique TCR beta nucleotide sequences were sequenced per donor among more than 350 genotyped donors of the cohort, with around 19% of those sequences being non-productive. A handful of DR-DQ haplotypes were handled as single units for association and clustering because linkage in the cohort was strong. The genetic ancestry cluster associated with self-reported Caucasian donors included 81% of the approximately 410 genotyped donors. Alongside the repertoire data, information on donor age, sex, ethnicity and CMV serostatus was compiled. In a later genetic analysis, genome-wide SNP genotypes for about three fifths of the roughly 670 donors were used, and that subset was treated as a discovery cohort. To predict cytomegalovirus infection status, the study combined high-throughput TCR immunosequencing, statistical association of individual TCRs with disease status, and machine learning. Typing coverage differed by locus: A, B, C, DRB1 and DQB1 were typed in about 620-640 donors, DQA1 in around 500, DPA1 in 600 to 610, and DPB1 in around 490. An early release that covered fewer than 750 HLA-typed donors contained about 290 gigabases of sequencing data and approximately 85 million unique TCR sequences. HLA typing included class I and class II loci at four-digit resolution. In a later analysis, previously published TCR beta repertoires from several hundred donors were re-analyzed and high-resolution HLA genotyping was added so that TCR occurrence patterns could be studied. Using immunosequencing, the study profiled T cell repertoires from 666 subjects and related those repertoires to cytomegalovirus serostatus. The later analysis used no new phenotypic data to find candidate immune exposures, relying instead on TCR beta sequences and their occurrence across donors. A separate validation cohort of roughly 130 different subjects was used in addition to the roughly 670-subject first cohort. The study was designed to test whether signatures of past pathogen exposure could be identified by cataloging public T cell receptors. Every discovery cohort repertoire had been produced on one sequencing platform. Overall results and qualifications from the work: Across donors, most TCR sequences were observed very rarely, whereas some public TCRs were present in many individuals. When HLA alleles, especially DR and DQ, strongly co-occurred, TCR associations were difficult to assign to individual alleles. The classifier was reported to diagnose cytomegalovirus status with high specificity and sensitivity in both the original cohort and the validation cohort. Compared with the roughly 700-donor mean, donors in an Asian-associated ancestry cluster had fewer N-insertions in productive TCRs, according to a later genetic analysis. According to a later analysis, parvovirus B19, influenza, CMV and Epstein-Barr virus appeared linked to several top co-occurrence clusters. At a false discovery rate of 0.05, a later analysis linked around 15,000 TCR beta sequences to specific HLA alleles. A cluster of highly shared sequence variants was judged likely to be a technical artifact of the sequencing pipeline. In this cohort, only TCR beta chains were sequenced, and detectable features were limited by the absence of alpha or paired-chain data. For the cohort, immune exposure information was limited to CMV serostatus. Some IMGT-functional V segments, including TRBV6-2 and TRBV6-3, could not be told apart with the 87-base-pair reads, so those segments were excluded. An association between a missense DCLRE1C variant and V-gene and J-gene trimming of TCR beta chains was found in a later genetic analysis and replicated in an independent cohort. Because some donors lacked HLA typing at each locus, the association tests relied only on the typed subset. A total of 150 to 200 TCR beta chains were listed by the study as associated with cytomegalovirus. In an earlier analysis of 450 to 750 of the donors, most TCR beta V segments appeared in productive rearrangements about 87% or about 30% of the time, broadly matching IMGT annotations. Linkage disequilibrium might explain the correlated functional status among segregating V segments, but an unknown experimental factor could not be excluded. Because counts were too low, around 18 rarely observed V segments, including chromosome 9 orphons, were left out of the earlier analysis of 587 of the donors. Presence/absence analyses assumed roughly uniform sequencing depth across donors, an assumption that may not hold. A further reported finding was that TCR beta sequences accurately predicted the HLA-A and HLA-B alleles for most subjects in the first cohort. A few of the identified cytomegalovirus-associated TCR beta chains were confirmed in vitro to be specific for cytomegalovirus antigens. It was suggested by the authors that the approach could potentially be generalized to other disease states and immunological phenotypes. A later analysis found that HLA-associated TCR beta chains were more clonally expanded and had lower generation probabilities than equally common non-associated chains. A later analysis found that most CMV-associated TCR beta chains appeared HLA-restricted, with HLA associations seemingly driven largely by CMV exposure. According to a later analysis, TCR association rates differed among HLA loci, with DRB1 alleles showing the most associated TCRs and HLA-C alleles showing the fewest.

The method behind the library was the immunoSEQ multiplex PCR assay. For the multiplex PCR, a mixture combining 60 forward primers for TCR Vbeta segments and 13 reverse primers for TCR Jbeta segments was used. The CDR3 region of rearranged TCR beta genes was amplified from genomic DNA by a multiplex PCR assay. Amplified TCR beta libraries were sequenced as 87-base-pair reads on the Illumina HiSeq System. In the original analysis: In a later analysis, tens of millions of unique TCR beta chains were counted across the 650 to 700 repertoires, and some 10 million of these chains were shared by at least two donors. To remove PCR and sequencing errors, raw reads were error-corrected and collapsed into unique sequences using a nearest-neighbor algorithm that merged closely related sequences. CDR3 sequences were aligned to IMGT reference sequences to assign V, D and J gene segments. For a sequence to be retained, a match of at least six nucleotides was required to both a V gene segment and a J gene segment. A rearrangement was called productive if the CDR3 had no stop codons and remained in frame with V and J, and every other rearrangement was called non-productive. Following IMGT convention, CDR3 was defined as the stretch from the second conserved V-encoded cysteine up to the conserved J-encoded phenylalanine. The earlier analysis of about 560 of the donors excluded any sequence lacking an unambiguous match to a single V gene segment. An earlier analysis of some 610 of the donors called V segments functional above 56.7% productive rearrangements and segregating when the between-donor standard deviation exceeded 5%. A statistical classification framework was developed to diagnose cytomegalovirus status using the catalog of TCR beta chain sequences. A later analysis assigned V and J genes by comparing TCR nucleotide sequences with IMGT/GENE-DB human TR gene sequences. Using the TCRdist pipeline, a later analysis assigned CDR3 sequences along with most-parsimonious VDJ recombination scenarios. In a later analysis, every TCR beta chain was defined by the combination of its CDR3 amino acid sequence and its V-gene family, and reads without a unique V-gene family were dropped. In a later analysis, fewer than 650 highly shared, low-generation-probability nucleotide sequences were removed to address suspected cross-contamination and a sequencing artifact. A later analysis calculated a clonal expansion index for each public chain from normalized within-repertoire ranks of inferred template counts. In a later analysis, generation probabilities were computed with a VDJ recombination model fitted to out-of-frame rearrangements, and the resulting probabilities were checked against IGoR. In a later analysis, hypergeometric tests were used to score TCR-TCR, TCR-HLA and TCR-CMV co-occurrence, with a repertoire-size bias correction applied to TCR pairs. In a later analysis, false discovery rates were estimated by permuting HLA or CMV assignments 20 times. In a later analysis, co-occurring TCRs were grouped with DBSCAN, and TCRdist sequence similarity was added when clustering was performed within HLA-allele-positive subsets. Repertoires with fewer than 30,000 or more than 120,000 public chains were left out of co-occurrence clustering, as were five repertoires with anomalous nucleotide sharing. TCRdb retrieved this table from immuneACCESS and kept in-frame rearrangements only. Not all clones are present; in checked studies, unresolved V genes account for under half, and no reason is known for the remainder. D and trimming come from the DNA, and the V and J calls and clone size come from that table. Recorded for this sample are 95,000 to 100,000 clones; about 74% of them occurred a single time. Together, the top ten hold approximately 2% of the sample.

Note on this clone: The specificity of this receptor is unknown. One base away there is no much larger clone; base qualities are not given.

The CDR3, cysteine through phenylalanine, is 16 amino acids long. Just the 48-base CDR3 DNA is kept, in frame starting at base 1. Looking up the germline V gene (reference sequence) yields CDR1 LNHDA and CDR2 SQIVND. Between the V and J ends, shortened by 1 base and 2 bases respectively, the junction contains 14 bases. In total, 500 to 700 healthy bone marrow donors made up the cohort. At the time of sampling, every cohort member was nominally healthy, though immune exposures that went unrecorded were likely present. The donor tested CMV seronegative, placing the donor among the 350 to 400 seronegative members of the cohort. Each donor provided a peripheral blood sample, and peripheral blood mononuclear cells were used for TCR beta sequencing. Genomic DNA extraction from the blood cell samples was performed with the Qiagen DNeasy Blood Extraction Kit.

The V gene is TRBV19 and the J gene is TRBJ2-5; TRBD1 might be the D gene, on 5 matching bases. The sequenced sample consisted of PBMCs. This TCR came from a male donor in good health and CMV-seronegative. The nucleotides read TGTGCCAGTAGTATAGTAGGGGCCCGTACACAAGAGACCCAGTACTTC. This sequence encodes CASSIVGARTQETQYF.